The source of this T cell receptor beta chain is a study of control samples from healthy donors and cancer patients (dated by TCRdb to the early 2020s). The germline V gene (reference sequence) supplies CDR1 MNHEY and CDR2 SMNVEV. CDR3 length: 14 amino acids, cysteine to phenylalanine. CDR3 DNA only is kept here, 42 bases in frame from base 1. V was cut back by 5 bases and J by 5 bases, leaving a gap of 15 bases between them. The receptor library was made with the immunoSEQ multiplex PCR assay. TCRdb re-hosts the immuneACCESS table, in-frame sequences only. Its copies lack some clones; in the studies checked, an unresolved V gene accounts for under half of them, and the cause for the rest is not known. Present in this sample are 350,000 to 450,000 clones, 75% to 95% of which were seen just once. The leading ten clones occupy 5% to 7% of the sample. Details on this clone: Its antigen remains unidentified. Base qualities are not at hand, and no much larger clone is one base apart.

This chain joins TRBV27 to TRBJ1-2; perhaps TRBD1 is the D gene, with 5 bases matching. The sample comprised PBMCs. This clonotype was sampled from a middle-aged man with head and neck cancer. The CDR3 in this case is CASSTGGVRYGYTF. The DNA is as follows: TGTGCCAGCAGTACTGGAGGGGTAAGGTATGGCTACACCTTC.